A single count supports the clone carrying this TCR beta chain. This entry comes from a study of stem cell transplantation in POMP-related autoinflammatory disease. The assay was immunoSEQ multiplex PCR, and TCRdb's table has in-frame clones only and misses some. Here the sample spans 68,000 or so clones, roughly 91% being singletons. The starting material was CD4+ T cells from PBMCs, obtained after stem cell transplantation. The receptor's source is a human patient with POMP-related autoinflammation and immune dysregulation (PRAID). These T cells may partly come from the graft donor.

CDR3 sequence reads: CASRGQGETQYF. CDR3 DNA sequence: TGTGCCAGCAGGGGACAGGGAGAGACCCAGTACTTC. V is TRBV2 and J is TRBJ2-5; 9 bases agree with TRBD1. Trimming removed 6 bases from V and 4 bases from J; junction bases left unmatched: 0. This CDR3 has 12 amino acids. Germline CDR1 and CDR2: SNHLY and FYNNEI.